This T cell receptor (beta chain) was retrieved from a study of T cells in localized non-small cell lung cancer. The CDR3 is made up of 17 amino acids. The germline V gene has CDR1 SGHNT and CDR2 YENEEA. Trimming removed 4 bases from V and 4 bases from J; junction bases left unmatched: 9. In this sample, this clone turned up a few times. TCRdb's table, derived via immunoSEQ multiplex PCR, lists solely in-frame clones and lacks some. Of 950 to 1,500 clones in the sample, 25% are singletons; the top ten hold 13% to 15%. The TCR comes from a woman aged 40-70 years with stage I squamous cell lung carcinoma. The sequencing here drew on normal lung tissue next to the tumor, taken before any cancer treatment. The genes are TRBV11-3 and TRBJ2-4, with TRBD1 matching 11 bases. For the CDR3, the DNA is TGTGCCAGCAGCTCTCAAGGTGGACAGGGGGCTAAAAACATTCAGTACTTC. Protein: CASSSQGGQGAKNIQYF.